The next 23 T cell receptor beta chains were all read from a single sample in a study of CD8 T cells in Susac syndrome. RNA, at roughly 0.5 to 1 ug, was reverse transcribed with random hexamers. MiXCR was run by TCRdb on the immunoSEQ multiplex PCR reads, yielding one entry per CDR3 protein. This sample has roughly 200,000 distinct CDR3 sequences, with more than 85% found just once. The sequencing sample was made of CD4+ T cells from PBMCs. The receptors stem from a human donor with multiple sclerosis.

The CDR3, as DNA: TGCAGTGCTAGGGCCGAGTGGGGTGTCCCCTACGAGCAGTACTTC. Its translation is CSARAEWGVPYEQYF. V is TRBV20-1 and J is TRBJ2-7, with unresolved D. V lost 3 bases and J lost 2, with 17 bases in between. This CDR3 comprises 15 residues. Germline-derived CDR1 and CDR2 are DFQATT and SNEGSKA (reference sequence).

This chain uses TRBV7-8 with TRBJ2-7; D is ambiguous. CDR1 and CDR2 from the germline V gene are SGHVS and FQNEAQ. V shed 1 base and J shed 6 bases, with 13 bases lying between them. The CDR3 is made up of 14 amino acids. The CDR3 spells CASSLGLAEGEQYF. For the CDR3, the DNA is TGTGCCAGCAGCTTAGGCTTGGCGGAAGGCGAGCAGTACTTC.

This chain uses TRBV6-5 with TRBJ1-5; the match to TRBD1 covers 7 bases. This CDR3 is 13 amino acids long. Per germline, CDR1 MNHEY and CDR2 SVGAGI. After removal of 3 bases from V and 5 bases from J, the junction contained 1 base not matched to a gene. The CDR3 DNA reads TGTGCCAGCAGTTATCAGGGGGATCAGCCCCAGCATTTT. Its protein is CASSYQGDQPQHF.

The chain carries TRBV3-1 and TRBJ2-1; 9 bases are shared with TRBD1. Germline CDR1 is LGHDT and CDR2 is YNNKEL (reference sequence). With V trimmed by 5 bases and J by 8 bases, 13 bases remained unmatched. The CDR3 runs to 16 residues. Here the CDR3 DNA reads TGTGCCAGCAGCTCCCGATACAGGGGGCCGTCGGATGAGCAGTTCTTC. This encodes CASSSRYRGPSDEQFF.

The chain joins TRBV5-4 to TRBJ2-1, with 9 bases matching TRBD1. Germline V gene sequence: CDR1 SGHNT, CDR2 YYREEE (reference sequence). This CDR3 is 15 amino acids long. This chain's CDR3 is CAPGDGTGIINEQFF. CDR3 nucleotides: TGTGCGCCGGGTGACGGGACAGGGATAATCAATGAGCAGTTCTTC.

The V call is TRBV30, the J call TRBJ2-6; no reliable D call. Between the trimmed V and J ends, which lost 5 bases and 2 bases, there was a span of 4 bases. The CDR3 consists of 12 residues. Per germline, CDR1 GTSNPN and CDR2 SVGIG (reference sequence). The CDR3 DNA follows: TGTGCCTGGGCAGCTGGGGCCAACGTCCTGACTTTC. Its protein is CAWAAGANVLTF.

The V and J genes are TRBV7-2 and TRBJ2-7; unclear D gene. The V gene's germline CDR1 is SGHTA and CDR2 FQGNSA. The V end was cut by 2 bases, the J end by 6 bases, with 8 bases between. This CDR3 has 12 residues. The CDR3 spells CASSLFVSEQYF. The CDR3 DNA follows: TGTGCCAGCAGCTTATTTGTGAGCGAGCAGTACTTC.

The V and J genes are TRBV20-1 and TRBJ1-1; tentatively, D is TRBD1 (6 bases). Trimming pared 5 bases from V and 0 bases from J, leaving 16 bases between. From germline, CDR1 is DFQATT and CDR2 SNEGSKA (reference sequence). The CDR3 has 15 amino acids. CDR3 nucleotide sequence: TGCAGTGCTGATCCAGGGGCGGGGATGAACACTGAAGCTTTCTTT. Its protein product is CSADPGAGMNTEAFF.

The CDR3 is CASRNREDTEAFF. The CDR3 DNA follows: TGTGCCAGCAGAAACAGGGAGGACACTGAAGCTTTCTTT. The V call is TRBV2, the J call TRBJ1-1; D possibly corresponds to TRBD1 (6 bases). V dropped 6 bases and J dropped 3 bases, with 11 bases sitting between them. The germline gives CDR1 SNHLY, CDR2 FYNNEI. This CDR3 spans 13 amino acids.

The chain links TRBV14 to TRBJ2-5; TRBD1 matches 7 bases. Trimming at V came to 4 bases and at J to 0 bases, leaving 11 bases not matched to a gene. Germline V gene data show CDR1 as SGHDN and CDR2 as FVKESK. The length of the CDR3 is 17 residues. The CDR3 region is CASSRARRDRNQETQYF. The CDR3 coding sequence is TGTGCCAGCAGCCGAGCCCGCCGGGACAGAAACCAAGAGACCCAGTACTTC.

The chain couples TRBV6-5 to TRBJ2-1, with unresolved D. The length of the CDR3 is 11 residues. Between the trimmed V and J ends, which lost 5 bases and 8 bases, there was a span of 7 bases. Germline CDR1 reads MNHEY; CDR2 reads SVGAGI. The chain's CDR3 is CASSKADEQFF. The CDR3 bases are TGTGCCAGCAGTAAGGCGGATGAGCAGTTCTTC.

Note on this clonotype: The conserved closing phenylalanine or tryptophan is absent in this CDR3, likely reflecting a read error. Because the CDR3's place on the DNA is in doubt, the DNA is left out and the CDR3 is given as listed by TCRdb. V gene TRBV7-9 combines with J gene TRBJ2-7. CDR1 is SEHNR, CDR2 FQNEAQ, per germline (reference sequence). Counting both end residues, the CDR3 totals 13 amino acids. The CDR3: CASSLVQDSGKCL.

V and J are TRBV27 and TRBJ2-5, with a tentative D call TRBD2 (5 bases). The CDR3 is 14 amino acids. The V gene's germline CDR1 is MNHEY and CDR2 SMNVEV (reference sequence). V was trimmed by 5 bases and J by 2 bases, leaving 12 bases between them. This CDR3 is CASSPAKRQETQYF. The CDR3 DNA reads TGTGCCAGCAGTCCCGCCAAGCGGCAAGAGACCCAGTACTTC.

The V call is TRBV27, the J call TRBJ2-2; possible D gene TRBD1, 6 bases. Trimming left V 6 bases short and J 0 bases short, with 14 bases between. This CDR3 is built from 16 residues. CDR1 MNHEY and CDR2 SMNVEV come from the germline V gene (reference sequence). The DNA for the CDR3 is TGTGCCAGCAGGCAATACAGGGAGTCGAACACCGGGGAGCTGTTTTTT. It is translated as CASRQYRESNTGELFF.

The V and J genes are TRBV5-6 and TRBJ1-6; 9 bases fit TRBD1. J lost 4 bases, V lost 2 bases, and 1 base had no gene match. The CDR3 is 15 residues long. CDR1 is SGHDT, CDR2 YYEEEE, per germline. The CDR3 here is CASSFGTGYNSPLHF. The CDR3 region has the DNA TGTGCCAGCAGCTTCGGGACAGGGTATAATTCACCCCTCCACTTT.

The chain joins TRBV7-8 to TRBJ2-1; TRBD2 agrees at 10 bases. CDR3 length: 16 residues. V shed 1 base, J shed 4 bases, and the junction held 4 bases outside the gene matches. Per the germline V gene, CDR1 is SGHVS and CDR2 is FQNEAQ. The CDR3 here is CASSLVDSGGYNEQFF. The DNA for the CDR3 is TGTGCCAGCAGCTTAGTTGATAGCGGGGGGTACAATGAGCAGTTCTTC.

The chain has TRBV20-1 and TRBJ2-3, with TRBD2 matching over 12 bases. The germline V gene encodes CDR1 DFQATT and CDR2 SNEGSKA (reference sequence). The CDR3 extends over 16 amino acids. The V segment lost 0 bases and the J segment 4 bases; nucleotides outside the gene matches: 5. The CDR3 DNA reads TGCAGTGCTAGAGATCCTAGCGGGGGGGCCCCAGATACGCAGTATTTT. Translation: CSARDPSGGAPDTQYF.

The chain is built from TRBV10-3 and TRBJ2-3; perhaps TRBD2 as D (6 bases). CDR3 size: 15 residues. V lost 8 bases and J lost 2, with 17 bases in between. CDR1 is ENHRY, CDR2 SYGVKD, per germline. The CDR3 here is CAIARTGDLTDTQYF. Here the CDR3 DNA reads TGTGCCATCGCCAGAACGGGGGATCTCACAGATACGCAGTATTTT.

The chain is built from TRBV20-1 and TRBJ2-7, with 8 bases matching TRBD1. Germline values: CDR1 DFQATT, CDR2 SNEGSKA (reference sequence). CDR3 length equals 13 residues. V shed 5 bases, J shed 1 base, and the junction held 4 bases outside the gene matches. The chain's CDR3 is CSADGQGSYEQYF. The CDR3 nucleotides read TGCAGTGCTGACGGACAGGGTTCCTACGAGCAGTACTTC.

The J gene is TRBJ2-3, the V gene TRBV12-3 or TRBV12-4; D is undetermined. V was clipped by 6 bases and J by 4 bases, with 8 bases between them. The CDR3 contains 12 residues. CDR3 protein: CASSKTPDTQYF. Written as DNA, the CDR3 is TGTGCCAGCAGCAAGACCCCAGATACGCAGTATTTT.

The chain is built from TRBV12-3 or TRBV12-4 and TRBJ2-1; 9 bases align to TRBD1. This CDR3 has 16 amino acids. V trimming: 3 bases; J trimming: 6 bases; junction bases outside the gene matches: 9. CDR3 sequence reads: CASSFQGTGHINEQFF. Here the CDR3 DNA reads TGTGCCAGCAGTTTTCAAGGGACAGGGCATATCAATGAGCAGTTCTTC.

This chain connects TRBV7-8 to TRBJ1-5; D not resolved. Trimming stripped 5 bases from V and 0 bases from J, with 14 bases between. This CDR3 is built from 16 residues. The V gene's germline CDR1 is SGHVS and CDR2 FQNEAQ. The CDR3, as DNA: TGTGCCAGCAGCCCTCTGACTGGGTTTAGCAATCAGCCCCAGCATTTT. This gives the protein CASSPLTGFSNQPQHF.

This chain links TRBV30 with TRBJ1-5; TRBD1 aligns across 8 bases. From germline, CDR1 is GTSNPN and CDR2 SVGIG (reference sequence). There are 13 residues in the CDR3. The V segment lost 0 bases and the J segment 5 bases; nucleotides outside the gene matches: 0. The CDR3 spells CAWSVQGDQPQHF. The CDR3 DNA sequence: TGTGCCTGGAGTGTACAGGGGGATCAGCCCCAGCATTTT.